One sample yielded the 28 T cell receptor beta chains listed below, sequenced in a study of T-cell memory formation after mild COVID-19. From the 5' RACE reads, TCRdb called clonotypes with MiXCR, one entry per CDR3 protein. The table has 350,000 to 450,000 distinct CDR3 sequences, around 20% seen once; the top ten hold 8.4%. Sequencing was carried out using PBMCs or a T cell subset sorted from them (not recorded which). The receptor source for this set is an adult woman who had mild COVID-19 (a few samples of this study predate the infection). Cell type and time point are not known.

This clonotype has a handful of counts. The chain links TRBV29-1 to TRBJ2-5, with 7 bases matching TRBD2. V was pared by 5 bases and J by 6 bases, with 6 bases of the junction left unmatched. Germline loops: CDR1 SQVTM, CDR2 ANQGSEA. This CDR3 region has 12 residues. The CDR3 reads CSVRGGGKTQYF. CDR3 DNA: TGCAGCGTTCGGGGCGGGGGAAAGACCCAGTACTTC.

The chain is built from TRBV20-1 and TRBJ2-7; D may be TRBD2 (5 bases). This CDR3 is built from 13 residues. Trimming pared 6 bases from V and 4 bases from J, leaving 16 bases between. The germline V gene encodes CDR1 DFQATT and CDR2 SNEGSKA (reference sequence). The CDR3 bases are TGCAGTGCGATAAATTGGGAGCAGTACGAGCAGTACTTC. Amino acids: CSAINWEQYEQYF.

V usage is TRBV18 and J usage is TRBJ1-1; 7 bases agree with TRBD1. J was trimmed by 5 bases and V by 2 bases; bases with no gene match: 8. CDR1 is KGHSH and CDR2 is LQKENI in the germline V gene. CDR3 length equals 15 residues. Here the CDR3 DNA reads TGTGCCAGCTCACCAGACAGGGCGATACTTACTGAAGCTTTCTTT. It codes for CASSPDRAILTEAFF.

The rearrangement links TRBV10-3 to TRBJ2-1, with TRBD1 matching 10 bases. Germline V lookup: CDR1 ENHRY, CDR2 SYGVKD. Trimming took 6 bases from V and 9 from J; bases not matched to a gene: 11. The CDR3 consists of 15 residues. CDR3 sequence reads: CAIRTDRGQLSEQFF. The CDR3 DNA is TGTGCCATCAGGACCGACAGGGGGCAATTGAGTGAGCAGTTCTTC.

This clonotype was observed a few times. This chain links TRBV6-1 with TRBJ2-2; D gene uncertain. Germline CDR1 and CDR2: MNHNS and SASEGT. This CDR3 has 13 residues. V was shortened by 11 bases and J by 0 bases, with 10 bases between the two germline ends. The chain's CDR3 is CAYAVTNTGELFF. DNA of the CDR3: TGTGCCTATGCCGTGACGAACACCGGGGAGCTGTTTTTT.

The CDR3: CASSQSYGTNTEAFF. The CDR3 nucleotides read TGTGCCAGCAGCCAATCCTATGGGACGAACACTGAAGCTTTCTTT. The V and J genes are TRBV13 and TRBJ1-1, with D possibly matching TRBD1 (5 bases). With 5 bases removed from V and 1 base from J, the gap between germline ends came to 14 bases. Per germline, CDR1 PRHDT and CDR2 FYEKMQ (reference sequence). This CDR3 has 15 amino acids.

The sample holds a few counts of this clonotype. The V gene is TRBV9, the J gene TRBJ1-1; D is undetermined. From germline, CDR1 is SGDLS and CDR2 YYNGEE. This CDR3 is 13 amino acids long. Trimming stripped 0 bases from V and 8 bases from J, with 11 bases between. The CDR3 spells CASSVAGTGEAFF. The CDR3, as DNA: TGTGCCAGCAGCGTAGCTGGTACGGGGGAAGCTTTCTTT.

V and J are TRBV20-1 and TRBJ2-7; weak D call: TRBD1 (6 bases). CDR1 is DFQATT and CDR2 is SNEGSKA in the germline V gene (reference sequence). Deletions cut 2 bases from V and 0 bases from J, with 17 bases between. The CDR3 is 16 amino acids. The chain's CDR3 is CSARTTGHLSSYEQYF. The CDR3 DNA reads TGCAGTGCTAGAACGACGGGACACCTGAGCTCCTACGAGCAGTACTTC.

In its sample, this clonotype was seen a few times. The gene calls are TRBV5-6 and TRBJ2-3, with D possibly being TRBD1 (5 bases). The germline V and J ends were trimmed by 1 base and 2 bases, with 8 bases remaining between them. Germline V gene sequence: CDR1 SGHDT, CDR2 YYEEEE. The CDR3 contains 14 residues. For the CDR3, the DNA is TGTGCCAGCAGCTTGTACAGGCTCACAGATACGCAGTATTTT. Its translation: CASSLYRLTDTQYF.

The DNA for the CDR3 is TGTGCCAGCAGCCCACACCCCAGGGGGCGTCGGTACGAGCAGTACTTC. Encoded protein: CASSPHPRGRRYEQYF. The chain is built from TRBV11-2 and TRBJ2-7, with 8 positions matching TRBD1. V was pared by 5 bases and J by 4 bases, with 13 bases of the junction left unmatched. Germline lookup yields CDR1 SGHAT and CDR2 FQNNGV. The CDR3 is 16 residues long. Together with reference TRBV11-2 and TRBJ2-7, the CDR3 gives the full variable domain: EAGVAQSPRYKIIEKRQSVAFWCNPISGHATLYWYQQILGQGPKLLIQFQNNGVVDDSQLPKDRFSAERLKGVDSTLKIQPAKLEDSAVYLCASSPHPRGRRYEQYFGPGTRLTVT.

This clonotype was counted only a few times. V is TRBV7-9 and J is TRBJ1-1; TRBD1 is a possible D gene (5 bases). V was shortened by 0 bases and J by 7 bases, with 15 bases between the two germline ends. The CDR3 loop spans 15 amino acids. Germline CDR1 SEHNR, CDR2 FQNEAQ (reference sequence). Here the CDR3 reads CASSLALGGVREAFF. The CDR3 coding sequence is TGTGCCAGCAGCTTAGCGCTGGGGGGGGTGCGTGAAGCTTTCTTT.

The sample holds a few counts of this clonotype. The gene calls are TRBV5-1 and TRBJ2-3; TRBD2 matches 10 bases. This CDR3 contains 17 residues. Trimming took 7 bases from V and 1 from J; bases not matched to a gene: 12. Germline CDR1 and CDR2: SGHRS and YFSETQ. CDR3 bases: TGCGCCAGCGGAGGACTACTAGCGGGATTGGGCACAGATACGCAGTATTTT. This encodes CASGGLLAGLGTDTQYF.

The chain is built from TRBV6-4 and TRBJ2-1; 9 bases are shared with TRBD2. V lost 8 bases to trimming and J lost 5 bases; unmatched junction nucleotides: 13. Germline V gene lookup returns CDR1 MRHNA and CDR2 SNTAGT. This CDR3 is built from 16 residues. CDR3 region: CASPSGSGSINNEQFF. The CDR3 DNA sequence: TGTGCCAGCCCGAGTGGTAGCGGGAGCATAAACAATGAGCAGTTCTTC.

CDR3 sequence (DNA): TGTGCCAGCAGCCCGAGGGGAGATCACGAGCAGTACTTC. Amino acid sequence: CASSPRGDHEQYF. This chain joins TRBV11-2 and TRBJ2-7; TRBD1 or TRBD2 may be the D gene (5 bases each). Looked up from germline, CDR1 is SGHAT and CDR2 is FQNNGV. This CDR3 is 13 amino acids long. V was trimmed by 5 bases and J by 5 bases, leaving 13 bases between them.

This clonotype was observed a few times. The CDR3 region is CATKPSGRTDTQYF. CDR3 DNA: TGTGCCACCAAACCTAGCGGGAGAACAGATACGCAGTATTTT. This rearrangement joins TRBV24-1 to TRBJ2-3; 10 positions match TRBD2. Trimming at V came to 8 bases and at J to 3 bases, leaving 4 bases not matched to a gene. The CDR3 is made up of 14 amino acids. Germline CDR1 is KGHDR and CDR2 is SFDVKD.

This sequence joins TRBV27 and TRBJ2-1; no firm D call. Germline CDR1 and CDR2: MNHEY and SMNVEV (reference sequence). Trimming stripped 5 bases from V and 3 bases from J, with 11 bases between. The CDR3 runs 14 residues. The CDR3 DNA follows: TGTGCCAGCAGTCGGGTTAACAACTACAATGAGCAGTTCTTC. It specifies CASSRVNNYNEQFF.

The sample holds a few counts of this clonotype. V usage is TRBV24-1 and J usage is TRBJ2-1; possible D gene TRBD2, 6 bases. Per the germline V gene, CDR1 is KGHDR and CDR2 is SFDVKD. The CDR3 loop spans 15 amino acids. The V and J ends lost 4 bases and 4 bases respectively, with 13 bases between them. The CDR3 DNA sequence: TGTGCCACCAGTGAAGGACCCGCGGGGTACAATGAGCAGTTCTTC. This codes for CATSEGPAGYNEQFF.

V gene TRBV7-2 combines with J gene TRBJ2-5, with 7 bases fitting TRBD2. V trimming: 5 bases; J trimming: 5 bases; junction bases outside the gene matches: 11. The CDR3 is 15 residues long. Germline V gene lookup returns CDR1 SGHTA and CDR2 FQGNSA. The DNA of the CDR3 is TGTGCCAGCAGCCACCTAGCGGAGGGTCGGGAGACCCAGTACTTC. Residues: CASSHLAEGRETQYF.

The chain recombines TRBV3-1 with TRBJ2-1; D is undetermined. The V and J ends lost 4 bases and 0 bases respectively, with 4 bases between them. Germline V gene data show CDR1 as LGHDT and CDR2 as YNNKEL (reference sequence). The CDR3 is 13 amino acids. The CDR3 bases are TGTGCCAGCAGCCGCCGCTCCTACAATGAGCAGTTCTTC. As protein: CASSRRSYNEQFF.

V gene TRBV5-1 combines with J gene TRBJ2-1; 8 bases align to TRBD1. The CDR3 contains 16 residues. Germline-derived CDR1 and CDR2 are SGHRS and YFSETQ. V lost 0 bases to trimming and J lost 7 bases; unmatched junction nucleotides: 9. CDR3 in DNA: TGCGCCAGCAGCTTGGTCGGGACAGGAGGAGGGAATGAGCAGTTCTTC. Amino acids: CASSLVGTGGGNEQFF.

This clonotype was seen many times. The chain couples TRBV24-1 to TRBJ2-2; D is unresolved. The CDR3 extends over 14 amino acids. Germline V gives CDR1 KGHDR, CDR2 SFDVKD. V was clipped by 11 bases and J by 2 bases, with 14 bases between them. CDR3 DNA: TGTGCCATCTCACGAAAAAACAACACCGGGGAGCTGTTTTTT. This sequence encodes CAISRKNNTGELFF.

The V call is TRBV5-1, the J call TRBJ2-1, with 7 nucleotides matching TRBD2. The CDR3 is 17 residues long. The germline V gene has CDR1 SGHRS and CDR2 YFSETQ. With 4 bases clipped from V and 0 bases from J, the junction kept 10 bases outside the gene matches. In DNA form, the CDR3 reads TGCGCCAGCAGCCTAGAGCGGGAAGGTGTCTCCTACAATGAGCAGTTCTTC. This gives the protein CASSLEREGVSYNEQFF.

This clonotype was counted a few times. Here the CDR3 omits its conserved ending phenylalanine or tryptophan, so a read error is the likely source. Because the CDR3's place on the DNA is in doubt, the DNA is left out and the CDR3 is given as listed by TCRdb. This chain uses TRBV20-1 with TRBJ1-1. Germline V CDR1 and CDR2: DFQATT, SNEGSKA (reference sequence). The CDR3 is 12 amino acids in total, end residues counted. The CDR3 loop is CSGGRRVPEAYS.

The chain uses TRBV7-3 and TRBJ1-2; D call uncertain. Germline-derived CDR1 and CDR2 are SGHTA and FQGTGA. Trimming cost V 2 bases and J 4 bases, with 14 bases left between them. CDR3 length equals 15 residues. The CDR3 DNA sequence: TGTGCCAGCAGCTTAGATGAGGGAGGCCTCTATGGCTACACCTTC. Protein: CASSLDEGGLYGYTF.

V usage is TRBV21-1 and J usage is TRBJ2-7. TRBV21-1 is a listed pseudogene. CDR3 length: 16 amino acids. In DNA form, the CDR3 reads TGTGCCAGCAGCAAAAACCACGACCGATCCTCCTACGAGCAGTACTTC. It yields the protein CASSKNHDRSSYEQYF.

This sequence joins TRBV2 and TRBJ1-2; 7 positions agree with TRBD1. The CDR3 is 12 amino acids. Trimming cost V 8 bases and J 5 bases; bases outside gene matches: 5. Per germline, CDR1 SNHLY and CDR2 FYNNEI. Here the CDR3 reads CASDREGYGYTF. DNA of the CDR3: TGTGCCAGCGACAGGGAGGGTTATGGCTACACCTTC. The full variable domain, with the rest looked up from reference TRBV2 and TRBJ1-2, is EPEVTQTPSHQVTQMGQEVILRCVPISNHLYFYWYRQILGQKVEFLVSFYNNEISEKSEIFDDQFSVERPDGSNFTLKIRSTKLEDSAMYFCASDREGYGYTFGSGTRLTVV.

This clonotype was observed a few times. V usage is TRBV4-2 and J usage is TRBJ1-1; D remains unclear. Germline V gives CDR1 LGHNA, CDR2 YNFKEQ. V shed 5 bases and J shed 1 base, with 14 bases lying between them. The CDR3 is made up of 15 amino acids. CDR3 sequence (DNA): TGTGCCAGCAGCTGGCGTATCGGCGGGAACACTGAAGCTTTCTTT. Residues: CASSWRIGGNTEAFF.

This clonotype was picked up a small number of times. The V and J genes are TRBV15 and TRBJ2-7; D could derive from TRBD1 or TRBD2 (6 bases each). The germline V gene encodes CDR1 LNHNV and CDR2 YYDKDF (reference sequence). This CDR3 has 15 residues. The V end lost 4 bases, the J end lost 7 bases, and 20 bases lay between the germline ends. The CDR3 here is CATSNFSGGPSEQYF. The CDR3, as DNA: TGTGCCACCAGCAACTTTTCCGGGGGCCCTAGTGAGCAGTACTTC.